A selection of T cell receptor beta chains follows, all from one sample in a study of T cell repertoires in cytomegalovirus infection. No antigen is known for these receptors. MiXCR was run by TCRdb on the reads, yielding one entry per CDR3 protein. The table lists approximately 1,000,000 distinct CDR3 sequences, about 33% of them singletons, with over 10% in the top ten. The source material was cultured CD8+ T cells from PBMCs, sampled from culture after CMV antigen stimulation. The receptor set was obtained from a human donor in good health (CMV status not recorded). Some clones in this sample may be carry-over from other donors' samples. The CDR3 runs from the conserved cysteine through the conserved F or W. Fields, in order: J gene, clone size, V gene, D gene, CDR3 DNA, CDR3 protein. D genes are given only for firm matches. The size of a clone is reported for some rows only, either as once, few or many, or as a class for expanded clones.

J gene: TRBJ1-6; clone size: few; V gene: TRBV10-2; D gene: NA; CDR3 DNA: TGCGCCAGCATCCCAGGGGCCCGGGGTTCACCCCTCCACTTT; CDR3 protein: CASIPGARGSPLHF
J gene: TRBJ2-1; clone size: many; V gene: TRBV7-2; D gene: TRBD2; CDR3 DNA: TGTGCCAGCAGCTTCCTAGCGGGGGGAAACAATGAGCAGTTCTTC; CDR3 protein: CASSFLAGGNNEQFF
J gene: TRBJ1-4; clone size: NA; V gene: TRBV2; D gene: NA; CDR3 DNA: TGTGCCAGCTCTCCCCGGGCCGCTGCAACTAATGAAAAACTGTTTTTT; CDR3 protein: CASSPRAAATNEKLFF
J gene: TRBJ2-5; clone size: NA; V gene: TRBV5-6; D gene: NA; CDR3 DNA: TGTGCCAGCAGCCCTGTAGGAGGGGGCGAGGAGACCCAGTACTTC; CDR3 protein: CASSPVGGGEETQYF
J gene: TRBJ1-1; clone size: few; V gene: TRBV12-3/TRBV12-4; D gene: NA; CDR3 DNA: TGTGCCAGCAGTTTAAGCGGGGGGCGACACACTGAAGCTTTCTTT; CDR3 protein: CASSLSGGRHTEAFF
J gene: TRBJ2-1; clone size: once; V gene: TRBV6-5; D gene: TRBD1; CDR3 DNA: TGTGCCAGCAGTTACTCGACGGGTGGAACAGGGGGCATCTATGAGCAGTTCTTC; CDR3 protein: CASSYSTGGTGGIYEQFF
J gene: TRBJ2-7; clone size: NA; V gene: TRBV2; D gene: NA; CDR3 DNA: TGTGCCAGCAGTGATAATAGGGCTTACTCCTACGAGCAGTACTTC; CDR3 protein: CASSDNRAYSYEQYF
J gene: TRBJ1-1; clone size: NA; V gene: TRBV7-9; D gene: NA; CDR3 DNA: TGTGCCAGCAGCTTTTTATCCGGGCATGAAGCTTTCTTT; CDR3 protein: CASSFLSGHEAFF
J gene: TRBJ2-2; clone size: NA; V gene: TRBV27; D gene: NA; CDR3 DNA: TGTGCCAGCAGTACCAGTGAAACGGGGCCCACCGGGGAGCTGTTTTTT; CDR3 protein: CASSTSETGPTGELFF
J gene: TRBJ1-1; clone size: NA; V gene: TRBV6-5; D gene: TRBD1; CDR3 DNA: TGTGCCAGCAGTCATACGACAGGGTCGAAACTGGAAGCTTTCTTT; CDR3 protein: CASSHTTGSKLEAFF
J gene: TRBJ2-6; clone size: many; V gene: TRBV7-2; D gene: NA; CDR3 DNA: TGTGCCAGCAGCTTAGAAAGGACAGTTTCTGGGGCCAACGTCCTGACTTTC; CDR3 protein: CASSLERTVSGANVLTF
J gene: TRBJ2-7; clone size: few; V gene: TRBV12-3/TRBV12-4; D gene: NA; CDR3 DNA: TGTGCCAGCAGTCCGGGGCGGGGGCTTGACTCCTACGAGCAGTACTTC; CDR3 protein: CASSPGRGLDSYEQYF
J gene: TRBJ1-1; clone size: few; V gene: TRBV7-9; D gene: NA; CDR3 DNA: TGTGCCAGCAGCTTCCCCGAAGAGGGGAACACTGAAGCTTTCTTT; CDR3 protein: CASSFPEEGNTEAFF
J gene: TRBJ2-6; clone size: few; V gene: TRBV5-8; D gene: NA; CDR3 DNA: TGTGCCAGCAGCTTAGGGCGGACTGGGGCCAACGTCCTGACTTTC; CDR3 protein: CASSLGRTGANVLTF
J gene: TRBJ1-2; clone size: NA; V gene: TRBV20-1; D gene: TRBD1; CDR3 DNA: TGCAGTGCTAACACCGGGACAGATGGCTACACCTTC; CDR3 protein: CSANTGTDGYTF
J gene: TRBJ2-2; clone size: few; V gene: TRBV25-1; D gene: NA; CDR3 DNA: TGTGCCAGCAGTGGACCCCTCCCGTGGGTCGACACCGGGGAGCTGTTTTTT; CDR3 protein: CASSGPLPWVDTGELFF
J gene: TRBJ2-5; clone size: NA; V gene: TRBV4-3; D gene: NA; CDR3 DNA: TGCGCCAGCAGCCAAGATCAGGGTACGACCCAGTACTTC; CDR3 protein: CASSQDQGTTQYF
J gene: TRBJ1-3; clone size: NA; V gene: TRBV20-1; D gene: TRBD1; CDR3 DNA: TGCAGTGCTCCGGCGAGGGGGCTGGGTGGAAACACCATATATTTT; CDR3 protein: CSAPARGLGGNTIYF
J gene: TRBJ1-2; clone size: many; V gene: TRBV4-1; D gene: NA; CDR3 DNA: TGCGCCAGCAGCCAAGATTCGGCGTCCCGGGACTATGGCTACACCTTC; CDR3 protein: CASSQDSASRDYGYTF
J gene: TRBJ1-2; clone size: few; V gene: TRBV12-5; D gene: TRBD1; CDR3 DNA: TGTGCTAGTGGTTTGGCCGACAGGGCCGATATGAACTATGGCTACACCTTC; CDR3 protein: CASGLADRADMNYGYTF
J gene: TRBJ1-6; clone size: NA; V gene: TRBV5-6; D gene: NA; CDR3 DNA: TGTGCCAGCAGCTTGTTCGGACGCGATCTAAATTCACCCCTCCACTTT; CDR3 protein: CASSLFGRDLNSPLHF
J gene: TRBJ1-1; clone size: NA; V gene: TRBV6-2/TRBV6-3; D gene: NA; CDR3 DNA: TGTGCCAGCAGTTACTCTGGAGACATGAACACTGAAGCTTTCTTT; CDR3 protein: CASSYSGDMNTEAFF
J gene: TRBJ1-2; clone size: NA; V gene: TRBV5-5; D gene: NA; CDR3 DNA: TGTGCCAGCAGCTTACAATTCAGGGGCCCGGCCTATGGCTACACCTTC; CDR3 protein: CASSLQFRGPAYGYTF
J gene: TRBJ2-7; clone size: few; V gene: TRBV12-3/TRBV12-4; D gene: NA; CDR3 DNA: TGTGCCAGCAGTTTTGTAGCGGACAGGCGGACGTTCTACGAGCAGTACTTC; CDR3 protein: CASSFVADRRTFYEQYF
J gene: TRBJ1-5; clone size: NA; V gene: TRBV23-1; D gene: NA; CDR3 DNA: TGCGCCAGCAGTCAAGGACCGAGGAAGGATAGCAATCAGCCCCAGCATTTT; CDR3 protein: CASSQGPRKDSNQPQHF
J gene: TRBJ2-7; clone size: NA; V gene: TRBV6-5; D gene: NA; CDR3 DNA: TGTGCCAGCAGTGCTGGGTTGCCATACGAGCAGTACTTC; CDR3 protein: CASSAGLPYEQYF
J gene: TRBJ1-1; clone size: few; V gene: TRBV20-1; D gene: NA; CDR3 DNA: TGCAGTGCCGCTACAAAAGGCACTGAAGCTTTCTTT; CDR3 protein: CSAATKGTEAFF
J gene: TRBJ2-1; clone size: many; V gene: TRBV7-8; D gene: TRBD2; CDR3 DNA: TGTGCCAGCAGCTTAGGACTAGCGGGGGCCTACAATGAGCAGTTCTTC; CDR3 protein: CASSLGLAGAYNEQFF